This T cell receptor (beta chain) was identified in a study of blood T cell repertoires in COVID-19. About the study: Specimens from acute and convalescent COVID-19 originated in the United States, Italy and Spain. T cells, B-cell-depleted T cells, or PBMCs supplied cDNA or gDNA.

CDR3 size: 11 residues. Trimming removed 2 bases from V and 9 bases from J, with 8 bases in between. The germline V gene has CDR1 MDHEN and CDR2 SYDVKM. In the authors' methods: Amplification of reference gene primers was used by the study to estimate nucleated cell counts. Clones were sequenced by immunoSEQ multiplex PCR, and TCRdb holds only the in-frame ones, with some missing. The V and J calls and the clone size are those of that table, but D and trimming were determined from the DNA. The repertoire consists of about 150,000 clones, with 84% occurring once and the leading ten covering 44%. The source of this sequence is a human donor in a cohort sampled during active COVID-19. The specimen sequenced was peripheral blood. The chain combines TRBV28 with TRBJ2-7; the D is unclear. The CDR3 bases are TGTGCCAGCAGTTTAGTCGGTCGGCAGTACTTC. Translated: CASSLVGRQYF.